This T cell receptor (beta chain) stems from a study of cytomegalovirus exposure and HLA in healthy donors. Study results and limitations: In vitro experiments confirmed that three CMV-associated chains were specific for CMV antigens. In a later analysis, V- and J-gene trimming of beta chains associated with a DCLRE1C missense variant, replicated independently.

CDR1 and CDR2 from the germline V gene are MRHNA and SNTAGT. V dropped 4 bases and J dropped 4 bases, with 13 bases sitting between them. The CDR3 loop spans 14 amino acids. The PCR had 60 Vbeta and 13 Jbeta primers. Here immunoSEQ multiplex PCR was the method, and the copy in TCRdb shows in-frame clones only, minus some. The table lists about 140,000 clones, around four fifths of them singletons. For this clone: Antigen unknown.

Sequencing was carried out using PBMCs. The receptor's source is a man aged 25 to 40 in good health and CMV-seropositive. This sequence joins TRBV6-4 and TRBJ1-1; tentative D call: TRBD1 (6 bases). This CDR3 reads CASSAQGGGTEAFF. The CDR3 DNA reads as TGTGCCAGCAGTGCCCAGGGAGGGGGCACTGAAGCTTTCTTT.